This T cell receptor beta chain came from a study of shared clonotypes between healthy human individuals. Genomic DNA for unsorted samples, which was extracted with the QIAamp DNA Blood Mini kit, came from around 100 million PBMCs. The table came from immunoSEQ multiplex PCR; TCRdb's copy has only in-frame clones and leaves some out. The sample lists some 500,000 clones; roughly 80% were seen once. In germline, CDR1 is SGHRS, CDR2 YFSETQ. Trimming took off 1 base at V and 5 bases at J, with 11 bases between the two ends. The CDR3 runs 14 residues. This TCR came from a woman in her 40s in good health. Some clones in this sample may be carry-over from other donors' samples. Sequences were obtained from PBMCs. The chain recombines TRBV5-1 with TRBJ2-3, with D tentatively TRBD2 (6 bases). CDR3 residues: CASSLPGDGDTQYF. The CDR3, as DNA: TGCGCCAGCAGCTTGCCGGGAGACGGAGATACGCAGTATTTT.